This T cell receptor beta chain was retrieved from a study of shared clonotypes between healthy human individuals. Some clones are missing from TCRdb's copy, which holds only in-frame ones; the method was immunoSEQ multiplex PCR. The profile covers over 2 million clones, with 85% to 95% appearing a single time and 0.13% taken by the ten largest. This CDR3 region has 14 residues. Sequencing was carried out using naive CD4+ T cells sorted from blood. Subset specified: CD45RA+ positively selected. The clonotype comes from a man younger than 30 in good health. The V call is TRBV21-1, the J call TRBJ1-1. TRBV21-1 is flagged as a pseudogene. In nucleotides, the CDR3 is TGTGCCAGCAGCAAAGGGTTGGGTAAAACTGAAGCTTTCTTT. This translates into CASSKGLGKTEAFF.